A single sample gave rise to the 11 T cell receptor beta chains below, sequenced in a study of T cell repertoires in cytomegalovirus infection. TCRdb re-derived calls from the reads in MiXCR, one entry per CDR3 protein. The sample has about 260,000 distinct CDR3 sequences; about 13% are singletons. The sample was PBMCs. The receptor source for this set is a human donor in good health (CMV status not recorded). Some clones in this sample may be carry-over from other donors' samples.

Comment on this clonotype: A junction boundary mismatches the germline segment, possibly from a read error. The chain links TRBV12-5 to TRBJ2-1; 9 positions match TRBD1. The CDR3 spans 17 residues. CDR1 is LGHNT, CDR2 FRNRAP, per germline. The CDR3 nucleotides are TGTGCTAGTGGCCGAGCCATCACCTGGGACAGGGAAGGTGAGCTGTTCTTC. Its protein product is CASGRAITWDREGELFF.

The chain combines TRBV6-2 or TRBV6-3 with TRBJ2-4; 14 nucleotides match TRBD2. Germline lookup yields CDR1 MNHEY and CDR2 SVGEGT. J lost 3 bases, V lost 2 bases, and 9 bases had no gene match. The CDR3 spans 19 residues. The CDR3 loop is CASSYGLTSGRVLKNIQYF. CDR3 nucleotide sequence: TGTGCCAGCAGTTACGGGTTGACTAGCGGGAGGGTTCTCAAAAACATTCAGTACTTC.

At least ten counts were recorded for this clonotype. This chain joins TRBV27 and TRBJ1-6, with D hard to call. The CDR3 covers 12 residues. CDR1 and CDR2 (germline): MNHEY, SMNVEV (reference sequence). Trimming removed 6 bases from V and 9 bases from J, with 9 bases in between. The CDR3 DNA is TGTGCCAGCAGACCGGTCGGTTCACCCCTCCACTTT. Protein product: CASRPVGSPLHF.

V and J are TRBV4-2 and TRBJ2-3; D remains unclear. Looked up from germline, CDR1 is LGHNA and CDR2 is YNFKEQ. V was shortened by 4 bases and J by 0 bases, with 14 bases between the two germline ends. The CDR3 totals 16 residues. For the CDR3, the DNA is TGTGCCAGCAGCCCCCGGGTCGGTTCTAGCACAGATACGCAGTATTTT. Amino acids: CASSPRVGSSTDTQYF.

The chain links TRBV25-1 to TRBJ2-3; D not resolved. Germline V gene lookup returns CDR1 MGHDK and CDR2 SYGVNS. CDR3 length: 13 amino acids. Trimming cost V 2 bases and J 2 bases, with 5 bases left between them. Here the CDR3 reads CASSEPVTDTQYF. CDR3 in DNA: TGTGCCAGCAGTGAACCGGTCACAGATACGCAGTATTTT.

The chain recombines TRBV25-1 with TRBJ2-1; 14 bases fit TRBD2. There are 19 residues in the CDR3. The germline CDR1 and CDR2 sequences are MGHDK and SYGVNS. The ends lost 4 bases at V and 4 bases at J; junction bases unmatched: 12. The CDR3 protein is CASSARSGTSGGRYNEQFF. In nucleotides, the CDR3 is TGTGCCAGCAGTGCTAGATCCGGGACTAGCGGGGGCAGGTACAATGAGCAGTTCTTC.

The table lists this clonotype with a count of one. The V gene is TRBV20-1, the J gene TRBJ2-3, with TRBD2 matching over 8 bases. The V gene's germline CDR1 is DFQATT and CDR2 SNEGSKA (reference sequence). CDR3 length: 15 amino acids. J lost 0 bases, V lost 0 bases, and 2 bases had no gene match. The CDR3 loop reads CSARDTGGSTDTQYF. The CDR3 coding sequence is TGCAGTGCTAGAGACACGGGAGGGAGCACAGATACGCAGTATTTT.

This sequence joins TRBV7-9 and TRBJ1-1, with a weak D call TRBD1 (5 bases). V lost 5 bases and J lost 0, with 16 bases in between. Germline CDR1 reads SEHNR; CDR2 reads FQNEAQ (reference sequence). CDR3 length equals 16 residues. The CDR3 DNA reads as TGTGCCAGCAGCAGCCCCGCGGGGCAGATGAACACTGAAGCTTTCTTT. Translation gives CASSSPAGQMNTEAFF.

At least ten counts were recorded for this clonotype. The J gene is TRBJ2-3, the V gene TRBV12-3 or TRBV12-4; 9 bases agree with TRBD2. The CDR3 runs 14 residues. Losses at the gene ends were 4 bases for V and 1 base for J; bases not matched to a gene: 0. CDR3 region: CASSSSGGTDTQYF. The DNA of the CDR3 is TGTGCCAGCAGTTCTAGCGGGGGCACAGATACGCAGTATTTT.

This clonotype was observed at least ten times. The genes are TRBV19 and TRBJ2-7; 7 bases are a match to TRBD1. CDR3 size: 15 residues. The ends lost 6 bases at V and 2 bases at J; junction bases unmatched: 10. Germline lookup yields CDR1 LNHDA and CDR2 SQIVND (reference sequence). CDR3: CASSPRDSPTYEQYF. CDR3 sequence (DNA): TGTGCCAGTAGCCCTCGGGACAGCCCCACCTACGAGCAGTACTTC.

The chain employs TRBV5-4 and TRBJ2-5; 7 nucleotides line up with TRBD1. The germline V gene has CDR1 SGHNT and CDR2 YYREEE (reference sequence). J lost 5 bases, V lost 4 bases, and 8 bases had no gene match. The CDR3 contains 14 residues. The CDR3 reads CASSKDRPRETQYF. The CDR3 DNA sequence: TGTGCCAGCAGCAAGGACAGGCCGAGGGAGACCCAGTACTTC.